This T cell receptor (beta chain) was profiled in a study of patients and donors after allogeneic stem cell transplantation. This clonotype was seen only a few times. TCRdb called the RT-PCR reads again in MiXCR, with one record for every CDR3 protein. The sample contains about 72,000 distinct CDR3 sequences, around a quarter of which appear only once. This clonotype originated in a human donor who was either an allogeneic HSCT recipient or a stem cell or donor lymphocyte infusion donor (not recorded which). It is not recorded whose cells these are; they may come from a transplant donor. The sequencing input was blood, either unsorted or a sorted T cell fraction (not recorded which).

Here the CDR3 DNA reads TGTGCCAGCAGGCCCCATCCGGTGAACACTGAAGCTTTCTTT. It specifies CASRPHPVNTEAFF. This chain uses TRBV28 with TRBJ1-1; D gene uncertain. This CDR3 has 14 amino acids. V lost 6 bases and J lost 0, with 11 bases in between. CDR1 MDHEN and CDR2 SYDVKM come from the germline V gene.